What follows are 2 T cell receptor beta chains derived from one specimen sequenced in a study of T cells in Graves' hyperthyroidism and ophthalmopathy. Amplified TCR beta CDR3 regions derived from RNA transcripts. The TCR CDR3 was amplified in a first-round RT-PCR using the HTBI primer set. One entry per CDR3 protein results from TCRdb running MiXCR on the multiplex PCR reads. The table records 400,000 to 600,000 distinct CDR3 sequences, roughly 16% of them present only once. Specimen: blood. The source is a woman in her 30s with Graves' ophthalmopathy.

V is TRBV6-1 and J is TRBJ2-7; D uncertain. There are 13 residues in the CDR3. Germline loops: CDR1 MNHNS, CDR2 SASEGT. V was shortened by 7 bases and J by 3 bases, with 13 bases between the two germline ends. The CDR3 sequence is CASKSGGDYEQYF. CDR3 DNA: TGTGCCAGCAAATCGGGCGGAGACTACGAGCAGTACTTC.

This clonotype was picked up many times. The chain uses TRBV28 and TRBJ2-4; D ambiguous. Per germline, CDR1 MDHEN and CDR2 SYDVKM. The ends were cut back, 4 bases at V and 9 bases at J, with 19 bases in the middle. The CDR3 runs to 15 residues. This CDR3 is CASSSPSPDWGIQYF. The CDR3 DNA reads TGTGCCAGCAGTTCCCCCAGTCCTGATTGGGGCATTCAGTACTTC.